A single T cell receptor (beta chain) is shown here with its context. Trimming removed 5 bases at V and 3 bases at J, with 11 bases between. Germline values: CDR1 SGDLS, CDR2 YYNGEE. There are 13 residues in the CDR3. Combining a sample-barcoded 5' primer with a J-beta primer mix, a second PCR ran for about 6 to 12 cycles. TCRdb passed the 5' RACE reads through MiXCR, listing each CDR3 protein once. The sample lists nearly 800,000 distinct CDR3 sequences; approximately 25% were seen once. This entry comes from a study of blood T cells in healthy people across ages. This sample was shared with a second study, whose subject was T cells of mothers and their children.

The source of this sequence is a boy between 10 and 17 years old in good health. The source material was blood. This rearrangement joins TRBV9 to TRBJ2-5; TRBD1 might be the D (6 bases). CDR3 coding DNA: TGTGCCAGCAGTGTGGACAGTGAAGAGACCCAGTACTTC. It is translated as CASSVDSEETQYF.